This T cell receptor (beta chain) originates from a study of T cells in Graves' hyperthyroidism and ophthalmopathy. Study background: Staff took peripheral blood when the initial diagnosis was made, before any treatment began. General study results and limits: Blood also showed most of the thyroid clonotypes that were expanded above 0.001.

Unmatched junction bases numbered 4, after V lost 0 bases and J lost 4 bases. This CDR3 contains 15 residues. CDR1 is MNHEY and CDR2 is SVGEGT in the germline V gene. RNA transcripts served as the template for amplifying TCR beta CDR3 regions. Carried out on the TCR CDR3, a first-round RT-PCR used the HTBI primer set. TCRdb called the multiplex PCR reads again in MiXCR, with one record for every CDR3 protein. The sample lists about 350,000 distinct CDR3 sequences, around a sixth occurring once. Source material for PBMCs was about 11 ml fresh peripheral blood. About this clonotype: What it binds is not known.

This rearrangement joins TRBV6-2 or TRBV6-3 to TRBJ2-7; 9 positions match TRBD1. This sequence originates from a woman aged 40-49 years with Graves' ophthalmopathy. The sample taken for sequencing was blood. This CDR3 reads CASSYSLGQGYEQYF. CDR3 DNA: TGTGCCAGCAGTTACTCCTTGGGACAGGGTTACGAGCAGTACTTC.